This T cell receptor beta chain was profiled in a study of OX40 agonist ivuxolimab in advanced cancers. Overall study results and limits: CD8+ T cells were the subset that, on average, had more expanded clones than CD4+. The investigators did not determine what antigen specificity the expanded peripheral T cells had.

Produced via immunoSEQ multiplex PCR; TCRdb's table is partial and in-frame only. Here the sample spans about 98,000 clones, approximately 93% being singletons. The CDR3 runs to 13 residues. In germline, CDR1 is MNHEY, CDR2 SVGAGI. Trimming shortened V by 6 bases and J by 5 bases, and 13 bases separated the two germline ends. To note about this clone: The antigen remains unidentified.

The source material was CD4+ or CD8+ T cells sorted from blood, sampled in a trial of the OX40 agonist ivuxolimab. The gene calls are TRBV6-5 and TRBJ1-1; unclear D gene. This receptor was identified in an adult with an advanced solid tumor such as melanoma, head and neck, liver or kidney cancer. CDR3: CASRYTLWTEAFF. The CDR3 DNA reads TGTGCCAGCAGATACACCCTTTGGACTGAAGCTTTCTTT.